There are a few counts of the clone carrying this T cell receptor beta chain. Its specificity is unknown. The record originates from a study of cytotoxic CD8 clonotypes in ibrutinib-treated CLL. Study observations and caveats: Clonotypes that were public were uncommon, and they contracted or stayed stable on treatment. Sustained-remission and progressing patients were not sampled at matched times. Clonality correlated strongly with circulating CD8+ T cells and exceeded age-matched healthy donors at baseline.

Cryopreserved PBMCs were the source of 1.5 to 2.5 micrograms of genomic DNA, which went to TCR beta libraries. V lost 3 bases, J lost 2 bases, and 14 bases lay in between. Germline V gives CDR1 LGHNT, CDR2 FRNRAP. CDR3 size: 16 residues. Some clones are missing from TCRdb's copy, which holds only in-frame ones; the method was immunoSEQ multiplex PCR. The sample includes approximately 320,000 clones, over 60% of them seen just once. The chain joins TRBV12-5 to TRBJ2-1, with D maybe TRBD2 (7 bases). The receptor's source is a human donor with chronic lymphocytic leukemia. Here the sequenced sample was PBMCs, taken after 36 months of ibrutinib treatment. The CDR3 is CASGFGGPMTYNEQFF. CDR3 sequence (DNA): TGTGCTAGTGGTTTCGGGGGGCCGATGACCTACAATGAGCAGTTCTTC.